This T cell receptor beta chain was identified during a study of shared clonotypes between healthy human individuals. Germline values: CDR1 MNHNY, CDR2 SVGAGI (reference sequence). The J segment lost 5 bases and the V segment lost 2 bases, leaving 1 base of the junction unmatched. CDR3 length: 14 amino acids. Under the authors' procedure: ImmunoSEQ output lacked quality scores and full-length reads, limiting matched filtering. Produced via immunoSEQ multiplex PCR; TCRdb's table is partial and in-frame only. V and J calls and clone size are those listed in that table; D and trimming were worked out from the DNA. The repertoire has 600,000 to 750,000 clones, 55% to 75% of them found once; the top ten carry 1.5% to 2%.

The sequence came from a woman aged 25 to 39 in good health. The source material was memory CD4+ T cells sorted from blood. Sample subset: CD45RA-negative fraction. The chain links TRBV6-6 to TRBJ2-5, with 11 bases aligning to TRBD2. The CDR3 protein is CASSYVAGGETQYF. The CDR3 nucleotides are TGTGCCAGCAGTTACGTAGCGGGGGGGGAGACCCAGTACTTC.